This TCR beta chain was recovered during a study of metastatic and nonmetastatic thyroid tumors. The overall study: Across blood and tumor or nodule tissue, repertoires from malignant and benign thyroid patients were compared with one another.

Study results and caveats: A significant increase in TCR beta diversity was reportedly seen in malignant thyroid tumors relative to benign nodules, in blood and tumor.

Trimming stripped 1 base from V and 6 bases from J, with 7 bases between. CDR1 SNHLY and CDR2 FYNNEI come from the germline V gene. This CDR3 region has 12 residues. This clone was found many times. Its antigen is unknown. Original data processing: What underpinned the distant-metastasis classifier for papillary thyroid cancer was the set of CDR3 differences across clinicopathological groups. TCRdb recomputed clones from the PCR reads via MiXCR. It is TCRdb's table, rather than the study itself, that gives the V and J calls and clone size. Of over 20,000 clones listed, around 15% were seen once; the top ten hold 8% to 13%. All patients reached thyroid surgery having received no treatment beforehand.

The TCR originated in a female donor with papillary thyroid cancer or a benign thyroid nodule (not recorded which). Some clones in this sample may be carry-over from other donors' samples. The sequenced material came from tumor tissue. The chain couples TRBV2 to TRBJ2-7, with D uncertain. CDR3 region: CASSEVSREQYF. The CDR3 DNA is TGTGCCAGCAGTGAAGTGTCACGCGAGCAGTACTTC.